This TCR beta chain was captured in a study of blood T cell repertoires in COVID-19. Generated by immunoSEQ multiplex PCR, the TCRdb table keeps only in-frame clones and is missing some. The sample comprises 250,000 to 350,000 clones, about 85% of which are singletons, and under 6% rests with the top ten. The sample holds a few counts of this clone. This sequence was found in a young woman who had recovered from COVID-19. Sequencing was performed on PBMCs or T cells enriched from blood (not recorded which).

CDR3 amino acids: CASRRGDGGTMNTEAFF. CDR3 bases: TGCGCCAGCAGGAGAGGAGACGGAGGAACCATGAACACTGAAGCTTTCTTT. V gene TRBV5-1 combines with J gene TRBJ1-1; D gene unclear. The CDR3 extends over 17 amino acids. With 5 bases removed from V and 0 bases from J, the gap between germline ends came to 20 bases. Germline V CDR1 and CDR2: SGHRS, YFSETQ.